This TCR beta chain was documented in a study of control samples from healthy donors and cancer patients (dated by TCRdb to the early 2020s). Library method: the immunoSEQ multiplex PCR assay. TCRdb obtained this table from immuneACCESS and retained in-frame rearrangements with V and J assigned. These tables miss some clones; where compared with another copy, unresolved V genes account for less than half of the shortfall, and the remainder is unexplained. The sample table contains about 80,000 clones; only one count was recorded for 75% to 95% of them. The ten largest account for around 17% of the sample. Points on this clone: No antigen is known for it. Within one base of it there is no much larger clone, and no base qualities were kept.

Trimming leaves V shorter by 4 bases and J shorter by 3 bases, with the junction holding 4 bases beyond the gene matches. The cysteine opens and the phenylalanine closes a CDR3 of 14 amino acids. CDR3 DNA only is kept here, 42 bases in frame from base 1. The germline V gene (reference sequence) sets CDR1 to LGHDT and CDR2 to YNNKEL. This chain is built from TRBV3-1 (or the pseudogene TRBV3-2) and TRBJ2-7; 9 central bases correspond to TRBD2. Sequencing was done on a sample of blood. The source of this sequence is a man in his forties or fifties in good health. For the CDR3, the sequence is CASSLGRGGYEQYF. The nucleotides are TGTGCCAGCAGCCTAGGGCGGGGGGGCTACGAGCAGTACTTC.